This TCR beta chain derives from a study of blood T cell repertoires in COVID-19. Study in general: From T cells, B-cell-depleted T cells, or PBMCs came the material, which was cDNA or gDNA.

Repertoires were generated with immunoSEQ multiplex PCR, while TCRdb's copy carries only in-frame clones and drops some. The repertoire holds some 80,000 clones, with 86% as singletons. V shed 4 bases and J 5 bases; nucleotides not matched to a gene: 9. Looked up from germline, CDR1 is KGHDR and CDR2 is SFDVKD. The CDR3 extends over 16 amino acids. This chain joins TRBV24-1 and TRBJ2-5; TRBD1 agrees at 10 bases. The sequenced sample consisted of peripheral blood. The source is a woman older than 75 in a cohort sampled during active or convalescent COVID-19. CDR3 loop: CATSEGGTGVDETQYF. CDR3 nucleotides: TGTGCCACCAGTGAGGGCGGGACAGGGGTGGATGAGACCCAGTACTTC.